Listed below are T cell receptor beta chains from one sample, sequenced in a study of cytomegalovirus exposure and HLA in healthy donors. Sequencing was performed with immunoSEQ multiplex PCR; in TCRdb, only in-frame clones are kept and a portion is missing. This table has around 100,000 clones, 70% to 85% appearing once. Sequenced material: PBMCs. The receptors were gathered from a woman in her thirties or forties in good health and CMV-seronegative. Both conserved end residues are part of each CDR3. A D gene is named only where the DNA matches it firmly. Some rows have no size entry. The others give once, few or many, or a class for an expanded clone.

-	TRBV28	TRBJ2-3	TRBD1	CASSPGGAGQGGGYTDTQYF	TGTGCCAGCAGTCCAGGGGGAGCCGGACAGGGAGGCGGGTACACAGATACGCAGTATTTT
-	TRBV7-2	TRBJ2-2	-	CASSSWQGFTGELFF	TGTGCCAGCAGTTCATGGCAGGGATTCACCGGGGAGCTGTTTTTT
-	TRBV4-3	TRBJ1-1	-	CASSQHSRGTEAFF	TGCGCCAGCAGCCAACACTCCAGGGGCACTGAAGCTTTCTTT
-	TRBV10-1	TRBJ2-1	TRBD1	CASSRDRVIGEQFF	TGCGCCAGCAGCCGGGACAGGGTAATCGGTGAGCAGTTCTTC
-	TRBV28	TRBJ2-3	TRBD2	CASSSPWAGATDTQYF	TGTGCCAGCAGTTCCCCTTGGGCGGGAGCCACAGATACGCAGTATTTT
few	TRBV7-9	TRBJ1-2	-	CASSLISTDYGYTF	TGTGCCAGCAGCTTAATAAGCACGGACTATGGCTACACCTTC
-	TRBV7-6	TRBJ1-6	TRBD1	CASSLVSGQLYNSPLHF	TGTGCCAGCAGCTTAGTTTCGGGACAGTTATATAATTCACCCCTCCACTTT
-	TRBV19	TRBJ2-7	-	CASSMGAGGTYEQYF	TGTGCCAGTAGTATGGGGGCTGGGGGAACTTACGAGCAGTACTTC
-	TRBV9	TRBJ2-1	-	CASSVAEGANNEQFF	TGTGCCAGCAGCGTAGCGGAGGGGGCAAACAATGAGCAGTTCTTC
-	TRBV19	TRBJ2-1	TRBD1	CASRGQGSYNEQFF	TGTGCCAGTAGGGGACAGGGCTCCTACAATGAGCAGTTCTTC
-	TRBV5-1	TRBJ1-2	-	CASSLEGGASYGYTF	TGCGCCAGCAGCTTGGAAGGGGGTGCTAGCTATGGCTACACCTTC
once	TRBV7-2	TRBJ1-2	TRBD1	CASSYLTGGYGYTF	TGTGCCAGCAGCTACCTGACAGGGGGTTATGGCTACACCTTC
few	TRBV18	TRBJ2-5	-	CASSPRSGIQETQYF	TGTGCCAGCTCACCCCGATCAGGAATTCAAGAGACCCAGTACTTC
-	TRBV10-3	TRBJ1-2	TRBD1	CAIRGTVGVGGYTF	TGTGCCATCAGAGGGACAGTCGGTGTGGGCGGCTACACCTTC
once	TRBV7-2	TRBJ2-3	TRBD2	CASSLASRLAGTDTQYF	TGTGCCAGCAGCTTAGCGAGCCGACTAGCGGGCACAGATACGCAGTATTTT
-	TRBV10-2	TRBJ2-7	-	CASSDLSGPYSYEQYF	TGCGCCAGCAGTGATCTAAGCGGGCCCTACTCCTACGAGCAGTACTTC
-	TRBV6-5	TRBJ2-5	TRBD2	CASSLWRGARETQYF	TGTGCCAGCAGTCTTTGGCGGGGGGCGAGAGAGACCCAGTACTTC
-	TRBV12-5	TRBJ2-5	-	CASGLGGRQETQYF	TGTGCTAGTGGTTTGGGGGGCAGACAAGAGACCCAGTACTTC
-	TRBV7-2	TRBJ2-2	-	CASSRAGANTGELFF	TGTGCCAGCAGCCGAGCGGGCGCGAACACCGGGGAGCTGTTTTTT
-	TRBV6-6	TRBJ2-7	TRBD1	CASSYSLDRSYEQYF	TGTGCCAGCAGTTACTCCCTGGACAGGTCCTACGAGCAGTACTTC
-	TRBV30	TRBJ2-5	TRBD2	CAWSMAGGRETQYF	TGTGCCTGGAGTATGGCGGGGGGGAGGGAGACCCAGTACTTC
few	TRBV5-5	TRBJ1-1	-	CASSSRGGLETTEAFF	TGTGCCAGCAGCTCCAGGGGAGGGTTAGAGACCACTGAAGCTTTCTTT
once	TRBV19	TRBJ1-3	-	CASSELGGASGNTIYF	TGTGCCAGTAGTGAATTAGGGGGTGCTTCTGGAAACACCATATATTTT
-	TRBV11-2	TRBJ2-5	-	CASSSRQGLGETQYF	TGTGCCAGCAGCTCGCGACAAGGACTGGGAGAGACCCAGTACTTC
-	TRBV14	TRBJ2-5	-	CASSPSLYQETQYF	TGTGCCAGCAGCCCTTCCCTGTACCAAGAGACCCAGTACTTC
once	TRBV6-1	TRBJ1-2	TRBD1	CASTIDREGGYTF	TGTGCCAGCACCATAGACAGGGAAGGTGGCTACACCTTC
-	TRBV19	TRBJ1-1	TRBD1	CASSTGGWNTEAFF	TGTGCCAGTAGTACAGGGGGCTGGAACACTGAAGCTTTCTTT
-	TRBV19	TRBJ2-3	TRBD1	CASSTSFGTGFTDTQYF	TGTGCCAGTAGTACAAGTTTCGGGACAGGGTTCACAGATACGCAGTATTTT
-	TRBV14	TRBJ2-5	-	CASSQVFIATQYF	TGTGCCAGCAGCCAAGTATTTATAGCGACTCAGTACTTC
-	TRBV28	TRBJ1-5	TRBD1	CASSLLDRGANQPQHF	TGTGCCAGCAGTTTATTGGACAGGGGGGCCAATCAGCCCCAGCATTTT
-	TRBV30	TRBJ1-1	-	CAWSVVRGWDTEAFF	TGTGCCTGGAGTGTAGTCCGGGGTTGGGACACTGAAGCTTTCTTT
-	TRBV7-9	TRBJ1-1	-	CASRPLGGGGTEAFF	TGTGCCAGCAGACCCCTTGGGGGGGGTGGCACTGAAGCTTTCTTT
-	TRBV19	TRBJ2-7	TRBD1	CASSPRDRGYEQYF	TGTGCCAGTAGTCCCCGGGACAGGGGTTACGAGCAGTACTTC
once	TRBV7-9	TRBJ1-4	-	CASSFSTYPNEKLFF	TGTGCCAGCAGCTTCTCGACATACCCTAATGAAAAACTGTTTTTT
-	TRBV5-4	TRBJ2-7	TRBD2	CASSPGGRGYEQYF	TGTGCCAGCAGCCCTGGAGGGAGGGGTTACGAGCAGTACTTC
-	TRBV5-8	TRBJ1-1	-	CASSLWRENTEAFF	TGTGCCAGCAGCTTGTGGCGGGAGAACACTGAAGCTTTCTTT
-	TRBV27	TRBJ2-3	-	CASSSKGGADTQYF	TGTGCCAGCAGTTCAAAGGGCGGGGCAGATACGCAGTATTTT
-	TRBV6-1	TRBJ1-2	TRBD1	CASHDRGNPYGYTF	TGTGCCAGCCACGACAGGGGGAACCCCTATGGCTACACCTTC
few	TRBV30	TRBJ1-1	-	CAWSMGGTEAFF	TGTGCCTGGAGTATGGGGGGCACTGAAGCTTTCTTT
few	TRBV28	TRBJ2-1	TRBD2	CASSLPLERGGRDEQFF	TGTGCCAGCAGTTTACCTCTGGAACGGGGGGGCCGGGATGAGCAGTTCTTC
-	TRBV28	TRBJ1-5	-	CASSLVAQNSNQPQHF	TGTGCCAGCAGTTTAGTGGCACAAAATAGCAATCAGCCCCAGCATTTT
-	TRBV7-9	TRBJ2-5	-	CASSPTNRYQETQYF	TGTGCCAGCAGCCCAACCAACAGGTACCAAGAGACCCAGTACTTC
-	TRBV6-6	TRBJ2-7	-	CASSPRTQGAEQYF	TGTGCCAGCAGTCCCCGGACACAGGGAGCGGAGCAGTACTTC
-	TRBV28	TRBJ2-5	-	CASSSSGEETQYF	TGTGCCAGCAGTTCCTCAGGGGAAGAGACCCAGTACTTC
few	TRBV7-6	TRBJ1-1	TRBD1	CASSLQGADMMNTEAFF	TGTGCCAGCAGCCTACAGGGGGCGGACATGATGAACACTGAAGCTTTCTTT
once	TRBV2	TRBJ1-3	-	CASSEGQSGNTIYF	TGTGCCAGCAGTGAGGGCCAATCTGGAAACACCATATATTTT
-	TRBV6-5	TRBJ1-2	-	CASSYRSIGYGYTF	TGTGCCAGCAGTTACAGATCCATCGGCTATGGCTACACCTTC
-	TRBV5-1	TRBJ1-1	-	CASSAQTDTTEAFF	TGCGCCAGCAGCGCACAGACAGATACTACTGAAGCTTTCTTT
-	TRBV7-9	TRBJ2-5	-	CSSSLTKETQYF	TGTTCCAGCAGCTTAACAAAAGAGACCCAGTACTTC
once	TRBV27	TRBJ1-2	TRBD1	CASSYRQGDRGYTF	TGTGCCAGCAGTTACAGACAGGGGGATAGGGGCTACACCTTC
-	TRBV27	TRBJ1-5	TRBD1	CASSLSDRAGNQPQHF	TGTGCCAGCAGTTTATCGGACAGGGCGGGGAATCAGCCCCAGCATTTT
-	TRBV6-5	TRBJ1-2	-	CASSYEAGADGYTF	TGTGCCAGCAGTTACGAGGCGGGGGCTGATGGCTACACCTTC
-	TRBV6-1	TRBJ1-1	-	CASRPTGGNTEAFF	TGTGCCAGCAGACCCACAGGTGGCAACACTGAAGCTTTCTTT
-	TRBV28	TRBJ1-1	-	CASSLREGLGSEAFF	TGTGCCAGCAGCCTCCGGGAGGGACTCGGCTCTGAAGCTTTCTTT
once	TRBV10-3	TRBJ1-4	-	CAISDQSRDTVEKLFF	TGTGCCATCAGTGATCAATCCCGGGACACAGTTGAAAAACTGTTTTTT